Given below is one T cell receptor beta chain in context. Primers for the PCR totalled 60 Vbeta and 13 Jbeta. Profiled with immunoSEQ multiplex PCR; TCRdb holds only in-frame clones, not every one. The sample shows about 150,000 clones, approximately 86% of them seen only once. The germline V gene encodes CDR1 LNHDA and CDR2 SQIVND (reference sequence). The CDR3 covers 12 residues. Between the trimmed V and J ends, which lost 4 bases and 5 bases, there was a span of 6 bases. This record comes from a study of cytomegalovirus exposure and HLA in healthy donors. The sequenced sample consisted of PBMCs. The chain uses TRBV19 and TRBJ2-1; the D is unclear. This receptor was obtained from a woman in her late teens or twenties in good health and CMV-seronegative. CDR3: CASSRLNNEQFF. CDR3 DNA: TGTGCCAGTAGTAGGCTCAACAATGAGCAGTTCTTC.